Listed below are T cell receptor beta chains from one sample, sequenced in a study of blood T cell repertoires in COVID-19. Clones were sequenced by immunoSEQ multiplex PCR, and TCRdb holds only the in-frame ones, with some missing. This table has around 160,000 clones, less than 90% appearing once. The sequenced sample was PBMCs or T cells enriched from blood (not recorded which). The origin of the receptors is a woman aged 45-60 years who had been exposed to COVID-19. CDR3s include the opening cysteine and the closing phenylalanine or tryptophan. D genes are given only for firm matches. Size tells how often a clone was seen (once, few, many) or the class of an expanded clone, and some rows leave it out.

J gene | D gene | V gene | clone size | CDR3 DNA | CDR3 protein
TRBJ2-1 | TRBD2 | TRBV7-2 | few | TGTGCCAGCATACAACTAAGCGGGGGGGCTAATACTGAGCAGTTCTTC | CASIQLSGGANTEQFF
TRBJ1-2 | - | TRBV5-4 | - | TGTGCCAGCAGCTTGGCTTCTTCTAACTATGGCTACACCTTC | CASSLASSNYGYTF
TRBJ1-2 | - | TRBV10-3 | - | TGTGCCATCAGTGAGGACGGAGACTATGGCTACACCTTC | CAISEDGDYGYTF
TRBJ2-1 | - | TRBV5-1 | many | TGCGCCAGCAGCTTGGAGGCTAGCTCCTACAATGAGCAGTTCTTC | CASSLEASSYNEQFF
TRBJ2-6 | - | TRBV5-6 | - | TGTGCCAGCAGCTTCCGGGGGGCAAGCTATGGGGCCAACGTCCTGACTTTC | CASSFRGASYGANVLTF
TRBJ1-2 | TRBD1 | TRBV11-2 | once | TGTGCCAGCAGCTTCGGACAGGGGGCGTCTGGCTACACCTTC | CASSFGQGASGYTF
TRBJ2-7 | TRBD1 | TRBV2 | - | TGTGCCAGCAGTCGGACAGGGGGCAACTACGAGCAGTACTTC | CASSRTGGNYEQYF
TRBJ2-2 | - | TRBV7-2 | - | TGTGCCAGCAGCTTAGACCGCCGCCAGTACGCGGGAAGCACCGGGGAGCTGTTTTTT | CASSLDRRQYAGSTGELFF
TRBJ2-3 | - | TRBV7-9 | - | TGTGCCAGCAGCCCCCAGCGCTCCACAGATACGCAGTATTTT | CASSPQRSTDTQYF
TRBJ1-3 | - | TRBV28 | - | TGTGCCAGCAGTTATTCAGGCTCTGGAAACACCATATATTTT | CASSYSGSGNTIYF
TRBJ2-7 | - | TRBV5-1 | - | TGCGCCAGCAGTGAAGGACTGTACGAGCAGTACTTC | CASSEGLYEQYF
TRBJ2-2 | - | TRBV5-1 | - | TGCGCCAGCAGCTTTGTCCAGGTTGGCACCGGGGAGCTGTTTTTT | CASSFVQVGTGELFF
TRBJ2-2 | TRBD2 | TRBV7-6 | - | TGTGCCAGCAGCTTAGCGCGGGGGAGGGCCTTAAACACCGGGGAGCTGTTTTTT | CASSLARGRALNTGELFF
TRBJ1-2 | TRBD1 | TRBV27 | - | TGTGCCAGCAGTTTATCCCACAGGGGGTATAACTATGGCTACACCTTC | CASSLSHRGYNYGYTF
TRBJ2-1 | - | TRBV30 | - | TGTGCCTGGAGTCGCCCGGCTAGCGCCTCCAATGAGCAGTTCTTC | CAWSRPASASNEQFF
TRBJ2-1 | TRBD2 | TRBV7-2 | - | TGTGCCAGCAGTAAGACACCGGGACTAGCGGGAGGGCCTGAGCAGTTCTTC | CASSKTPGLAGGPEQFF
TRBJ1-3 | TRBD1 | TRBV6-5 | once | TGTGCCAGCAGTCTAACAGGGGTACGAGGAAACACCATATATTTT | CASSLTGVRGNTIYF
TRBJ1-6 | - | TRBV27 | - | TGTGCCAGCAGGGCAACGTACAGGGTCCGCTCACCCCTCCACTTT | CASRATYRVRSPLHF
TRBJ1-1 | - | TRBV3-1/TRBV3-2 | - | - | CASSPSGRGVGTEAFF
TRBJ2-7 | TRBD1 | TRBV7-8 | - | TGTGCCAGCAGCCGGGACAGTTCCACCCGCAAAGTCTACGAGCAGTACTTC | CASSRDSSTRKVYEQYF
TRBJ1-6 | TRBD1 | TRBV30 | - | TGTGCCTGGACTGATCGGGTCGCAGGGGGCGGTTCACCCCTCCACTTT | CAWTDRVAGGGSPLHF
TRBJ2-6 | - | TRBV3-1/TRBV3-2 | - | TGTGCCAGCAGCCAGGAGGTTTTGACCGCCCAATTCTCTGGGGCCAACGTCCTGACTTTC | CASSQEVLTAQFSGANVLTF
TRBJ1-1 | TRBD1 | TRBV6-2/TRBV6-3 | - | TGTGCCAGCAGTTACTCTGGGACAGGGCGTCGTACTGAAGCTTTCTTT | CASSYSGTGRRTEAFF
TRBJ2-7 | - | TRBV19 | - | TGTGCCAGTAGGTCCTCGAGCTCCTACGAGCAGTACTTC | CASRSSSSYEQYF
TRBJ2-5 | - | TRBV18 | - | TGTGCCAGCTCACCGAGCGCGAGTGAGATCCCACAAGAGACCCAGTACTTC | CASSPSASEIPQETQYF
TRBJ2-7 | TRBD2 | TRBV27 | - | TGTGCCAGCACCCCGTCGGGGGGCTACGAGCAGTACTTC | CASTPSGGYEQYF
TRBJ1-1 | - | TRBV6-5 | - | TGTGCCAGCGGCCGGGGTACTGAAGCTTTCTTT | CASGRGTEAFF
TRBJ2-1 | TRBD2 | TRBV18 | - | TGTGCCAGCTCACCGACTAGCGGTGGATACAATGAGCAGTTCTTC | CASSPTSGGYNEQFF
TRBJ1-3 | - | TRBV5-4 | - | TGTGCCAGCAGCTTACGGGGGGCTCTTTCTGGAAACACCATATATTTT | CASSLRGALSGNTIYF
TRBJ2-5 | TRBD2 | TRBV7-8 | - | TGTGCCAGCAGCTCCCCCCTAGGGACTAGCTATCAAGAGACCCAGTACTTC | CASSSPLGTSYQETQYF
TRBJ1-3 | TRBD1 | TRBV15 | - | TGTGCCACCAGCCAGATGGACAGGGGCTTGAGCTCTGGAAACACCATATATTTT | CATSQMDRGLSSGNTIYF
TRBJ2-2 | TRBD2 | TRBV6-4 | - | TGTGCCAGCAGTGACTCGACTAGCGGGCCGAACACCGGGGAGCTGTTTTTT | CASSDSTSGPNTGELFF
TRBJ2-1 | TRBD1 | TRBV30 | - | TGTGCCTGGAGGGATCGGACAGGGCCGAGCTCCTACAATGAGCAGTTCTTC | CAWRDRTGPSSYNEQFF
TRBJ1-1 | - | TRBV15 | - | TGTGCCACCAGCAGGTGGGGAGGAAACACTGAAGCTTTCTTT | CATSRWGGNTEAFF
TRBJ1-5 | TRBD1 | TRBV6-2/TRBV6-3 | once | TGTGCCAGCAGCACCGGGACAGGGGGAAGGGATCAGCCCCAGCATTTT | CASSTGTGGRDQPQHF
TRBJ1-3 | - | TRBV2 | - | TGTGCCAGCAGCTCCGGGTCCGGAAACACCATATATTTT | CASSSGSGNTIYF
TRBJ2-7 | TRBD2 | TRBV4-1 | - | TGCGCCAGCAGCCCTAGCGGGAGCTCCTACGAGCAGTACTTC | CASSPSGSSYEQYF
TRBJ1-2 | TRBD1 | TRBV6-2/TRBV6-3 | - | TGTGCCAGCAGTTACTCGGGACAGGGCTATGGCTACACCTTC | CASSYSGQGYGYTF
TRBJ1-5 | - | TRBV12-5 | - | TGTGCTAGTGGTTCCTACGCGGGGGGATGGGGAAATCAGCCCCAGCATTTT | CASGSYAGGWGNQPQHF
TRBJ1-4 | - | TRBV19 | - | TGTGCCAGTAGTATTTGGGAGGGGGAGGGGGAAAAACTGTTTTTT | CASSIWEGEGEKLFF
TRBJ1-6 | - | TRBV2 | - | TGTGCCAGCAGTGGTCCTTATAATTCACCCCTCCACTTT | CASSGPYNSPLHF